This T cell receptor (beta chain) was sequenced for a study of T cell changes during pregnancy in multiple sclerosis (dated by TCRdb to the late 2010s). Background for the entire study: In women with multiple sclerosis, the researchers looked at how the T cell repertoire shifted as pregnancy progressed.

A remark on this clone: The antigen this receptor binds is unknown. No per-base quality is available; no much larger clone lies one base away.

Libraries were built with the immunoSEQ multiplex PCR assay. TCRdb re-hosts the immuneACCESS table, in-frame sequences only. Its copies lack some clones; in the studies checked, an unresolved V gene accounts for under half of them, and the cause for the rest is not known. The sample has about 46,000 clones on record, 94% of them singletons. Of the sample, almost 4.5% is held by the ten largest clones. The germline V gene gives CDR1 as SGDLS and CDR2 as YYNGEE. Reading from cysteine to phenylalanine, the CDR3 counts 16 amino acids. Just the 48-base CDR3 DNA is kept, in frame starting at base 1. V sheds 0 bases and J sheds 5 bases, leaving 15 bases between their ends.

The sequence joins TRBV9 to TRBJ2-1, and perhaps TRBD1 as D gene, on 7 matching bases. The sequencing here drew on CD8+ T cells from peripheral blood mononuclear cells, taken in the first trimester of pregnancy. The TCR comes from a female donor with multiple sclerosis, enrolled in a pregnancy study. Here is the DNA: TGTGCCAGCAGCGTAGATTACAGGGGACTCAACAATGAGCAGTTCTTC. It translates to CASSVDYRGLNNEQFF.